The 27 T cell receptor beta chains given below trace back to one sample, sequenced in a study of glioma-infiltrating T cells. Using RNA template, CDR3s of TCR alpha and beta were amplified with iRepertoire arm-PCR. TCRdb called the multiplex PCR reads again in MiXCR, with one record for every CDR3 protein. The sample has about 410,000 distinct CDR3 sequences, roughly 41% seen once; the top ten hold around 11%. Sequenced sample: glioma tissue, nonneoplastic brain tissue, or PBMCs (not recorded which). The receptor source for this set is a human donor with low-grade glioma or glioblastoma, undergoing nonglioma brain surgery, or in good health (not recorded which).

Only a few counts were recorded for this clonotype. Here the CDR3 reads CSARDLGGRSIPPYNEQFF. In DNA, the CDR3 is TGCAGTGCTAGAGATCTAGGCGGGAGATCCATTCCCCCCTACAATGAGCAGTTCTTC. The chain combines TRBV20-1 with TRBJ2-1; TRBD2 agrees at 7 bases. CDR1 and CDR2 (germline): DFQATT, SNEGSKA (reference sequence). This CDR3 is 19 amino acids long. V shed 0 bases, J shed 2 bases, and the junction held 16 bases outside the gene matches.

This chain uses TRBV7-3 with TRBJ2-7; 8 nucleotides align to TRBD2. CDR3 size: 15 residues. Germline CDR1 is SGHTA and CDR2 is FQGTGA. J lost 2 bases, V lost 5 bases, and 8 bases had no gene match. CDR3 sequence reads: CASSQRGGDAYEQYF. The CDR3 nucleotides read TGTGCCAGCAGCCAACGGGGGGGTGACGCCTACGAGCAGTACTTC.

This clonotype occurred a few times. For the CDR3, the DNA is TGTGCCACCAGTGATCGACGGACAGGGAACACCGGGGAGCTGTTTTTT. Its protein product is CATSDRRTGNTGELFF. This chain joins TRBV24-1 and TRBJ2-2; 7 nucleotides match TRBD1. The length of the CDR3 is 16 residues. The junction had 4 bases not matched to a gene; V was cut back by 3 bases and J by 1 base. Germline loops: CDR1 KGHDR, CDR2 SFDVKD.

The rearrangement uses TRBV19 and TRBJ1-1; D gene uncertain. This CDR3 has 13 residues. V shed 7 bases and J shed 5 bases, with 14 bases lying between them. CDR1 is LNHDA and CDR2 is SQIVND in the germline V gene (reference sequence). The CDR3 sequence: CASMKNIRTEAFF. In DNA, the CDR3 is TGTGCCAGTATGAAGAATATCAGGACTGAAGCTTTCTTT.

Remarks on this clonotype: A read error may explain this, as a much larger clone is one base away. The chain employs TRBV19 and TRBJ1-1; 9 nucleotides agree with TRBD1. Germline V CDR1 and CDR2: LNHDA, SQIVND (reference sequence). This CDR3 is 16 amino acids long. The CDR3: CASRIPGGQGNGEAFF. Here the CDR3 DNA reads TGTGCCAGTCGTATACCTGGTGGACAGGGGAACGGTGAAGCTTTCTTT.

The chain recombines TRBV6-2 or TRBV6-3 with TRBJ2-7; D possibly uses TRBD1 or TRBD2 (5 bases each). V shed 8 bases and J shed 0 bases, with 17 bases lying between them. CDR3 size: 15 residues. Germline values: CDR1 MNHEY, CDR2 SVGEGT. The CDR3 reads CASCSGQVSSYEQYF. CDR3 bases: TGTGCCAGCTGCTCGGGGCAGGTGAGCTCCTACGAGCAGTACTTC.

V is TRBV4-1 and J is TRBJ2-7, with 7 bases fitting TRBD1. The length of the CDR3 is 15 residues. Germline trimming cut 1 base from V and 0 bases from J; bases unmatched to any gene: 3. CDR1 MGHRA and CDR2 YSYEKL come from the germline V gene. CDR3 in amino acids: CASSQVGQLSYEQYF. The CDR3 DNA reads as TGCGCCAGCAGCCAAGTGGGACAGCTCTCCTACGAGCAGTACTTC.

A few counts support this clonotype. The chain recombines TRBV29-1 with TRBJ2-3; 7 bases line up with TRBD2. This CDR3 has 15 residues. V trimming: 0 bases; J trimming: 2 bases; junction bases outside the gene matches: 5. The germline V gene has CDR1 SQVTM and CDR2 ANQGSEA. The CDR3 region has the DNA TGCAGCGTTGAAGAGGTTCTAGCGGCCACAGATACGCAGTATTTT. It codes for CSVEEVLAATDTQYF.

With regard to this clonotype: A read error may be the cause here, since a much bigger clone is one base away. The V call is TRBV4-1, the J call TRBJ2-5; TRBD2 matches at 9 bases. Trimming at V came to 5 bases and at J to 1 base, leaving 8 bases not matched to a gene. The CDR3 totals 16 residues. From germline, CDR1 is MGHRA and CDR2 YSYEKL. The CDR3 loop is CASSGIAGVAQETQYF. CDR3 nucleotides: TGCGCCAGCAGCGGAATAGCGGGAGTCGCCCAAGAGACCCAGTACTTC.

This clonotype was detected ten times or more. CDR3 loop: CASSLDGIRAFF. In DNA form, the CDR3 reads TGTGCCAGCAGTTTAGACGGGATAAGAGCTTTCTTT. The V gene is TRBV28, the J gene TRBJ1-1; D unclear. The germline V gene has CDR1 MDHEN and CDR2 SYDVKM. The CDR3 totals 12 residues. V was trimmed by 2 bases and J by 10 bases, leaving 11 bases between them.

The CDR3 nucleotides read TGTGTTAGCAGAGACAGGACAGGGGGTTGGAGAGGCGAGCAGTACTTC. Translation gives CVSRDRTGGWRGEQYF. This rearrangement joins TRBV27 to TRBJ2-7; TRBD1 matches at 10 bases. CDR1 is MNHEY, CDR2 SMNVEV, per germline (reference sequence). The CDR3 extends over 16 amino acids.

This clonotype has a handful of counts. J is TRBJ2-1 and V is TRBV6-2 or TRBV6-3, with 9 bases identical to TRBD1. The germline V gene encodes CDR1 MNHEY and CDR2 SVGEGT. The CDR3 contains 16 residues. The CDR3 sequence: CVSSYRPGQGNNEQFF. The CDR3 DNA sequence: TGTGTTAGCAGTTACAGACCGGGACAGGGTAACAATGAGCAGTTCTTC.

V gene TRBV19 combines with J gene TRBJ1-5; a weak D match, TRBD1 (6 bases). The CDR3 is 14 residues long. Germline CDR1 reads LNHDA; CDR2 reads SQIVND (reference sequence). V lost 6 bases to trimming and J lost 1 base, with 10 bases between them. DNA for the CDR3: TGTGCCAGTAGCCAGGACAGCAGCAATCAGCCCCAGCATTTT. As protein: CASSQDSSNQPQHF.

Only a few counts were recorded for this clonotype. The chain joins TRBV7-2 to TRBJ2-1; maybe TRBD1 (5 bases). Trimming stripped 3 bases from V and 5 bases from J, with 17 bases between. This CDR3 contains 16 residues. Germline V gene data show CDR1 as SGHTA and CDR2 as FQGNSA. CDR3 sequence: CASSLRTLWGHNEQFF. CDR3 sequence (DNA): TGTGCCAGCAGCTTGCGGACACTTTGGGGCCACAATGAGCAGTTCTTC.

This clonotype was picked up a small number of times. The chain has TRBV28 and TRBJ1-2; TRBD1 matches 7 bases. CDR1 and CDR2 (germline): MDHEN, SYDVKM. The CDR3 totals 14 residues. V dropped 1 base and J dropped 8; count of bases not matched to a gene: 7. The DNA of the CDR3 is TGTGCCAGCAGTTTATCAGGGGGGGGGGACGGCTACACCTTC. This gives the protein CASSLSGGGDGYTF.

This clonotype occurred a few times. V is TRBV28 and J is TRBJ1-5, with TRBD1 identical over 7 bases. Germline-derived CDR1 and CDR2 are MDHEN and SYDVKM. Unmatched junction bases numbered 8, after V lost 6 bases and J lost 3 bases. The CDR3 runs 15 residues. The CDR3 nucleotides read TGTGCCAGCAGCTTTGGGACAGCCCTCAATCAGCCCCAGCATTTT. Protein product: CASSFGTALNQPQHF. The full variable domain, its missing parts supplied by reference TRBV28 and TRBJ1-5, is DVKVTQSSRYLVKRTGEKVFLECVQDMDHENMFWYRQDPGLGLRLIYFSYDVKMKEKGDIPEGYSVSREKKERFSLILESASTNQTSMYLCASSFGTALNQPQHFGDGTRLSIL.

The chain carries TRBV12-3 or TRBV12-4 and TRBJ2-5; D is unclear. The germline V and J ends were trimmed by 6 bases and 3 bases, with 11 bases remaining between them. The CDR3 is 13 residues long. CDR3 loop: CASRDTNEETQYF. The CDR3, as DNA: TGTGCCAGCAGGGATACCAACGAAGAGACCCAGTACTTC.

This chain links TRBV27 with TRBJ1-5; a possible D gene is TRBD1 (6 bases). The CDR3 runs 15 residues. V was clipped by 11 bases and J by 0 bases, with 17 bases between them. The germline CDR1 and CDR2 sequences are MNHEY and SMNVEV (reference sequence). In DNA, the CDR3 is TGTGCCTCAGGGGCTGGGACCCATAGCAATCAGCCCCAGCATTTT. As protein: CASGAGTHSNQPQHF.

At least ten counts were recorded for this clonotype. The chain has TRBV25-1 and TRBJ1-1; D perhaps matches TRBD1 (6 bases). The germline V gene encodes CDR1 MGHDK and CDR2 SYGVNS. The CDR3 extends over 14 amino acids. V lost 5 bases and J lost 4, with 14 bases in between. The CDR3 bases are TGTGCCAGCAGTAAACAGGGTGGGACCACTGAAGCTTTCTTT. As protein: CASSKQGGTTEAFF.

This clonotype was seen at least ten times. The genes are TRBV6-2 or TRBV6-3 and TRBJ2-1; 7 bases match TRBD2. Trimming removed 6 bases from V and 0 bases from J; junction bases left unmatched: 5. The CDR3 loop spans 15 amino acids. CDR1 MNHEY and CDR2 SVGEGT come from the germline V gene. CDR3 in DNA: TGTGCCAGCAGACCAGCGGGGAACTCCTACAATGAGCAGTTCTTC. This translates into CASRPAGNSYNEQFF.

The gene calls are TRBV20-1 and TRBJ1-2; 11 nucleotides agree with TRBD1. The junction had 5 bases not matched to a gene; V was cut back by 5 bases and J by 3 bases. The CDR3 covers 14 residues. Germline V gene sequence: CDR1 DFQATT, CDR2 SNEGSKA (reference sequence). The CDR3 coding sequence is TGCAGTGCTGGGACAGGGGGACTTTACTATGGCTACACCTTC. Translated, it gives CSAGTGGLYYGYTF.

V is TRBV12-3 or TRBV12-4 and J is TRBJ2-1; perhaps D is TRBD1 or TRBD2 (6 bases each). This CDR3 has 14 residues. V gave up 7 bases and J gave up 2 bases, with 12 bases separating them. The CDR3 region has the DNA TGTGCCAGCACCCTCGGGGGCCCCTACAATGAGCAGTTCTTC. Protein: CASTLGGPYNEQFF.

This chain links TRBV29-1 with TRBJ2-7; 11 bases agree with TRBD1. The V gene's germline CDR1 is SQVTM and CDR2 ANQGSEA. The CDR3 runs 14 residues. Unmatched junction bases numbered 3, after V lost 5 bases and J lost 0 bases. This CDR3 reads CSVPGTGGSYEQYF. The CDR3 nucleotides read TGCAGCGTTCCCGGGACAGGGGGCTCCTACGAGCAGTACTTC.

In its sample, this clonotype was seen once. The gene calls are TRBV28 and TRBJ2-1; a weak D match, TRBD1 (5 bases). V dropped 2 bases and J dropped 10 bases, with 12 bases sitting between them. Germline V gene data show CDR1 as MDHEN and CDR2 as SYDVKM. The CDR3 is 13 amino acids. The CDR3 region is CASSLQGSYEQFF. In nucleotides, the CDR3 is TGTGCCAGCAGTTTACAGGGCTCCTACGAGCAGTTCTTC.

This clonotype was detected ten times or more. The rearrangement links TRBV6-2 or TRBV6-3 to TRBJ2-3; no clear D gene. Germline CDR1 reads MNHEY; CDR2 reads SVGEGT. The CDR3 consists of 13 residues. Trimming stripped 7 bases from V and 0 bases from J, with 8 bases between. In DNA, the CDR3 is TGTGCCAGCACAACGGCTAGCACAGATACGCAGTATTTT. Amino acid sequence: CASTTASTDTQYF.

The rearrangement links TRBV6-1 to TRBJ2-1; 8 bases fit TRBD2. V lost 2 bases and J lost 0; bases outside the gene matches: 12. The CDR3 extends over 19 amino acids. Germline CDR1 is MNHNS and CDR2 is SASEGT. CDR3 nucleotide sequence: TGTGCCAGCAGTGAACCCGGACCTATAGCGGGACCCTCCTACAATGAGCAGTTCTTC. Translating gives CASSEPGPIAGPSYNEQFF.

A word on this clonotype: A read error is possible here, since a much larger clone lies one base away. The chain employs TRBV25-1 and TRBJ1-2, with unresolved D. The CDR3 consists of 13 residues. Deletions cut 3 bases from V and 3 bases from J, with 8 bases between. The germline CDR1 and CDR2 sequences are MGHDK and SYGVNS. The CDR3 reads CASSDGPHYGYTF. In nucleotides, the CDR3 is TGTGCCAGCAGTGATGGTCCCCACTATGGCTACACCTTC.